This is a list of T cell receptor beta chains from one sample in a study of T cell responses to AZD1222 COVID-19 vaccine. Measured with immunoSEQ multiplex PCR; TCRdb has only the in-frame clones, and not every one. This table has 140,000 or so clones, around nine tenths appearing once. The sequencing used peripheral blood, collected on day 0 of AZD1222 vaccination. These receptors originate from an adult in good health. CDR3s include the opening cysteine and the closing phenylalanine or tryptophan. D genes are given only for firm matches. Rows give clone size only sometimes, using once, few, many, or a class for an expanded clone.

v_gene	j_gene	d_gene	len	abundance	CDR3aa	CDR3nt
TRBV10-2	TRBJ2-2	.	11	.	CASSPDRQLFF	TGCGCCAGCAGCCCCGATCGTCAGCTGTTTTTT
TRBV6-4	TRBJ2-1	TRBD2	16	.	CASSASGRVSYNEQFF	TGTGCCAGCAGCGCTAGCGGGCGGGTGTCCTACAATGAGCAGTTCTTC
TRBV19	TRBJ2-3	TRBD2	16	.	CASSSTWTSGVDTQYF	TGTGCCAGTAGTTCCACCTGGACTAGCGGAGTAGATACGCAGTATTTT
TRBV5-6	TRBJ2-1	.	15	.	CASSRGHSSYNEQFF	TGTGCCAGCAGCAGGGGACACAGCTCCTACAATGAGCAGTTCTTC
TRBV2	TRBJ2-1	.	14	.	CASMPRGSYNEQFF	TGTGCCAGCATGCCTAGGGGATCCTACAATGAGCAGTTCTTC
TRBV28	TRBJ2-3	TRBD2	15	.	CASSQTGLAKDTQYF	TGTGCCAGCAGTCAAACGGGACTAGCAAAAGATACGCAGTATTTT
TRBV24-1	TRBJ2-1	.	14	.	CATSDHGARNEQFF	TGTGCCACCAGTGATCACGGGGCCCGCAATGAGCAGTTCTTC
TRBV14	TRBJ2-7	TRBD1	16	.	CASSRNDRGSWYEQYF	TGTGCCAGCAGCCGAAATGACAGGGGTTCTTGGTACGAGCAGTACTTC
TRBV5-1	TRBJ2-1	.	13	.	CASSLDPYNEQFF	TGCGCCAGCAGCTTGGACCCTTACAATGAGCAGTTCTTC
TRBV29-1	TRBJ2-1	TRBD2	14	.	CSVSGSGNYNEQFF	TGCAGCGTTTCGGGTAGCGGGAATTACAATGAGCAGTTCTTC
TRBV5-1	TRBJ1-4	TRBD1	15	.	CASSDRDRGPEKLFF	TGCGCCAGCAGCGACAGGGACAGGGGTCCCGAAAAACTGTTTTTT
TRBV7-9	TRBJ1-2	.	14	once	CASSPPGGYYGYTF	TGTGCCAGCAGCCCCCCCGGAGGGTACTATGGCTACACCTTC
TRBV18	TRBJ1-2	.	13	.	CASSLQANYGYTF	TGTGCCAGCTCACTCCAAGCTAACTATGGCTACACCTTC
TRBV10-1	TRBJ2-7	.	13	.	CASSLDPAGEQYF	TGCGCCAGCAGTTTAGATCCCGCGGGCGAGCAGTACTTC
TRBV10-3	TRBJ2-7	TRBD1	17	.	CAISESPATGGSYEQYF	TGTGCCATCAGTGAGTCCCCGGCGACAGGGGGATCCTACGAGCAGTACTTC
TRBV5-5	TRBJ1-6	.	14	.	CASSLYPGFSPLHF	TGTGCCAGCAGCTTATACCCAGGGTTCTCACCCCTCCACTTT
TRBV27	TRBJ2-1	.	14	.	CASSLERGWNEQFF	TGTGCCAGCAGTTTGGAAAGGGGTTGGAATGAGCAGTTCTTC
TRBV28	TRBJ1-3	.	17	.	CASSFMGATNPGNTIYF	TGTGCCAGCAGTTTTATGGGGGCCACCAACCCCGGAAACACCATATATTTT
TRBV7-9	TRBJ2-1	TRBD1	16	.	CASSSTHGTAYNEQFF	TGTGCCAGCAGCTCCACACACGGGACAGCCTACAATGAGCAGTTCTTC
TRBV7-9	TRBJ2-7	TRBD2	16	.	CASSSRAGTSDNEQYF	TGTGCCAGCAGCTCTCGCGCCGGGACTAGCGATAACGAGCAGTACTTC
TRBV9	TRBJ2-5	.	13	.	CASSVGQEETQYF	TGTGCCAGCAGCGTAGGACAGGAAGAGACCCAGTACTTC
TRBV30	TRBJ2-3	.	14	.	CAWSVAAGTDTQYF	TGTGCCTGGAGTGTAGCGGCCGGCACAGATACGCAGTATTTT
TRBV10-1	TRBJ1-3	TRBD1	14	.	CAALDRGKRNTIYF	TGCGCCGCCCTTGACAGGGGTAAAAGAAACACCATATATTTT
TRBV9	TRBJ2-1	.	16	.	CASSPQGRSSRNEQFF	TGTGCCAGCAGCCCCCAGGGACGGAGTAGTCGTAATGAGCAGTTCTTC
TRBV25-1	TRBJ1-2	.	16	.	CASSEYSATPRDGYTF	TGTGCCAGCAGTGAATATTCGGCCACCCCGAGGGATGGCTACACCTTC
TRBV24-1	TRBJ1-5	TRBD1	16	.	CATSDGTGRSNQPQHF	TGTGCCACCAGTGATGGGACAGGGAGGAGCAATCAGCCCCAGCATTTT
TRBV6-2/TRBV6-3	TRBJ1-6	.	12	.	CASSYRGTPLHF	TGTGCCAGCAGTTACCGCGGGACACCCCTCCACTTT
TRBV7-8	TRBJ2-6	TRBD1	17	few	CASSGRDRGSGANVLTF	TGTGCCAGCAGCGGGAGGGACAGGGGCTCTGGGGCCAACGTCCTGACTTTC
TRBV7-3	TRBJ2-1	TRBD1	15	.	CASSQRTGGGNEQFF	TGTGCCAGCAGCCAAAGGACAGGGGGAGGTAATGAGCAGTTCTTC
TRBV18	TRBJ2-1	.	13	.	CASSRDTYNEQFF	TGTGCCAGCTCACGGGACACCTACAATGAGCAGTTCTTC